This entry describes one TCR beta chain. The data were taken from a study of blood T cell repertoires in COVID-19. Across the whole study: Samples came from the United States, Italy and Spain, spanning acute and convalescent COVID-19. PBMCs, B-cell-depleted T cells, or T cells were the source of the cDNA or gDNA that made up the material.

This CDR3 spans 15 amino acids. Germline assignment: CDR1 LGHDT and CDR2 YNNKEL (reference sequence). Trimming cost V 5 bases and J 6 bases; bases outside gene matches: 7. Authors' analysis steps: Nucleated cell counts were estimated from reference gene primer amplification. Here immunoSEQ multiplex PCR was the method, and the copy in TCRdb shows in-frame clones only, minus some. From that table come the V and J calls and clone size; the DNA was used to work out D and trimming. The data contain 250,000 to 300,000 clones, roughly 85% of them seen just once; the ten biggest clones take up approximately 10%.

The sequencing input was peripheral blood. The rearrangement links TRBV3-1 (or the pseudogene TRBV3-2) to TRBJ2-7; TRBD2 agrees at 13 bases. The receptor's source is a woman between 70 and 85 years old with acute or convalescent COVID-19. The CDR3 DNA reads TGTGCCAGCAGCTGGACTAGCGGGGGACGCGGCGAGCAGTACTTC. It specifies CASSWTSGGRGEQYF.